The text below deals with one TCR beta chain. It has no known antigen specificity. No base qualities exist here, and no much larger clone lies one base off it. The data were taken from a study of graft-versus-host responses after intestinal transplantation (dated by TCRdb to about 2021). For the study in its entirety: Multivisceral, liver-intestinal, or isolated intestinal transplants were received by the recipients. Alloreactive clones were identified by sequencing pre-transplant mixed lymphocyte reaction products and comparing them with unstimulated pre-transplant donor and recipient T cells. A cohort of approximately 23 intestinal transplant recipients, including one retransplant, was enrolled, and a few patients lacking pretransplant specimens were excluded. A peak of at least 4% donor T cells among recipient peripheral blood mononuclear cells was the definition used for donor T cell macrochimerism. Graft-versus-host and host-versus-graft alloreactive T cell clones were tracked in the graft, circulation and bone marrow after intestinal transplantation using bulk TCR-beta CDR3 sequencing. Every recipient was given anti-thymocyte globulin induction, followed by 2 to 3 years of maintenance tacrolimus and steroids. Samples from a few later patients were sequenced in-house on an Illumina MiSeq with MiXCR processing rather than by the commercial service. Study-wide findings and limitations: High GvH to HvG T cell clonal ratios were observed in the allografts of patients with donor T cell macrochimerism. GvH clones were detected in recipient bone marrow, and some of these GvH clones were observed earlier in ileal mucosa or blood, consistent with an intestinal mucosal origin. The relatively low number and heterogeneity of intestinal transplant patients limited the conclusions. Peak levels of circulating GvH clones were associated with declines in HvG clones early after transplant.

From the cysteine up to the phenylalanine, the CDR3 has a length of 15 residues. The CDR3 DNA has 45 bases and is translated from base 1. Relative to germline, V is 0 bases shorter and J is 0 bases shorter, with 7 bases between their ends. Based on the germline V gene, the CDR1 and CDR2 sequences are MGHDK and SYGVNS. Library generation was performed with the immunoSEQ multiplex PCR assay. High-throughput TCR-beta CDR3 sequencing of genomic DNA from most patients was performed by Adaptive Biotechnologies. On the authors' methods: TCR sequencing data for roughly 17 patients were retrieved from Adaptive's ImmunoSEQ software; a few other patients were processed with MiXCR and VDJtools. CDR3 nucleotide sequences shared by donor and recipient were removed because the origin of these sequences could not be assigned. To be classed as alloreactive, a clone needed at least 2-fold expansion over unstimulated cells and a minimum CFSE-low frequency of 0.002% (template counts) or 0.001% (read counts). Clones were considered mappable if detected in sequenced pre-transplant spleen, lymph node, or MLR CFSE-low populations of the donor or recipient. The cumulative frequency of alloreactive clones was calculated as a percentage of all sequences, weighted by copy number. Entries here come from immuneACCESS through TCRdb and include only in-frame sequences with V and J called. Some clones fail to appear in such tables; in the studies checked, an unresolved V gene covers under half of the shortfall, and the cause of the remainder is unknown. The V and J calls and the clone size are those of that table, but D and trimming were determined from the DNA. The table for this sample lists over 15,000 clones; around 90% of them were counted only once. Of the sample, under 2% falls within the top ten clones.

In the first month after transplant, blood samples were collected up to 4 times, and after that at least monthly when available. This receptor was obtained from a human patient who received an intestinal transplant, so some T cells may come from the graft donor. The material was PBMCs, obtained roughly 390 days after transplant. Rearrangement joined TRBV25-1 to TRBJ2-3; the D gene identity is not certain. The DNA sequence is TGTGCCAGCAGTGAATATTTTCCTAGCACAGATACGCAGTATTTT. Its amino acids are CASSEYFPSTDTQYF.